This T cell receptor beta chain came from a study of regulatory T cells in long-lasting Graves disease (dated by TCRdb to the early 2020s). Study-wide context: Persistent Graves' disease was defined as antithyroid drug treatment for over 5 years with persistently positive TSH receptor autoantibodies. This study used TCR sequencing and RNA sequencing of peripheral blood to compare persistent Graves' disease patients against newly diagnosed Graves' disease patients. The study took place in China and was registered as a clinical trial. TCR sequencing covered 13 persistent and around 20 newly diagnosed Graves' disease patients, about 35 samples in total. On average, persistent Graves' disease patients in the clinical cohort had been on antithyroid drugs for approximately ten years.

The library was obtained by multiplex PCR. Instrument used: Illumina HiSeq 4000. CDR3 regions were amplified by Arm-PCR with iRepertoire HTBI primers to construct TCR beta libraries. Before sequencing, the PCR products went through gel purification. The original methods were these. A total of fewer than 80 TRBV and approximately 15 TRBJ segments were identified across samples and were used for gene usage analysis of CDR3 amino acid clonotypes. Filtered high-quality paired reads were merged into contigs using COPE and FqMerger. BLAST was used to align contigs to the IMGT TRBV, TRBD and TRBJ reference genes, and CDR3 was defined following IMGT. Any clonotype with a frequency above 0.1% was counted as a highly expanded clone. Shannon entropy was used to measure repertoire diversity, and the Gini coefficient was used to measure V-J evenness. Public clonotypes were defined as clonotypes shared by more than one individual. The public sequencing data were trimmed at Q25 with fastp and processed into clonotypes with MiXCR by TCRdb, which kept only in-frame beta chains. CDR3 protein sequences are deduplicated, and each keeps its most common genes and DNA. The V and J calls were determined by TCRdb, not by the authors. For this sample there are 310,000 or so distinct CDR3 sequences; 22% appear just once. Approximately 53% of the sample is in the top ten clones.

Study-wide findings and limitations: TRBV28, TRBJ1-2 and TRBJ2-5 were preferentially used in persistent disease, while TRBV20-1 and TRBJ2-1 were favored in newly diagnosed disease. Because the primary lesion, thyroid tissue, could not be accessed, the study looked at peripheral blood alone. Compared with newly diagnosed patients, patients with persistent Graves' disease had lower TCR Shannon entropy and fewer highly expanded clones, which suggests clonal expansion. Patients with persistent disease shared more public clonotypes (around 2,500) than newly diagnosed patients did (about 1,000). Sequencing and analysis were restricted to the TCR beta chain. The small sample size was acknowledged by the authors as a limitation that may reduce accuracy.

CDR1 is given as MNHEY and CDR2 as SVGAGI, both from the germline V gene. Measured from the cysteine to the phenylalanine, the CDR3 is 21 residues long. Just CDR3 DNA is preserved here, 63 bases in frame from base 1. Trimming removed 2 bases from V and 0 bases from J, leaving 26 bases between the germline ends. In regard to this clonotype: The antigen it recognizes is unknown. No clone much larger than this one lies a single base away; base qualities are absent.

The time point label corresponds to: persistent/refractory GD, antithyroid drugs over 5 years with positive TRAb. RNA was extracted from PBMCs in TRIzol for both TCR sequencing and RNA sequencing. The diagnosis of Graves' disease was made according to American Thyroid Association guidelines. The patients came from an endocrinology department in Xi'an, China. Each patient gave about 9.1 milliliters of peripheral blood, collected in an EDTA anticoagulant tube. Ficoll Paque Plus density gradient separation was used to isolate PBMCs, and no further T cell sorting was performed. RNA quality was checked with an Agilent 2100 Bioanalyzer and agarose gel, and concentration with a NanoDrop 2000.

The chain couples TRBV6-5 to TRBJ1-5, with the D gene uncertain. This sequence was found in a female donor with Graves disease. Sequenced material: peripheral blood mononuclear cells (PBMCs), taken when the disease was refractory, from a patient treated with antithyroid drugs. At the DNA level, the sequence is TGTGCCAGCAGTTACCGCGGCTATTTATCTGACCGAGGATATAGCAATCAGCCCCAGCATTTT. This translates into CASSYRGYLSDRGYSNQPQHF.